The rows below give T cell receptor beta chains drawn from one sample of a study of blood T cell repertoires in COVID-19. Generated by immunoSEQ multiplex PCR, the TCRdb table keeps only in-frame clones and is missing some. The sample lists fewer than 500,000 clones; more than 80% were seen once. Sequencing used peripheral blood. These receptors were taken from a woman aged 25 to 45 with active or convalescent COVID-19. Both conserved end residues are part of each CDR3. A D gene is named only where the DNA matches it firmly. A row's size may be missing; if present it is once, few, many or a size class.

v_call	clone_size	j_call	d_call	cdr3_aa	cdr3_nt
TRBV11-3	once	TRBJ1-1	-	CASSLVGQGEAFF	TGTGCCAGCAGCTTAGTCGGGCAGGGTGAAGCTTTCTTT
TRBV18	few	TRBJ2-7	TRBD2	CASSPLSGGGELYEQYF	TGTGCCAGCTCACCACTCTCAGGCGGGGGGGAACTCTACGAGCAGTACTTC
TRBV11-2	-	TRBJ2-5	TRBD1	CASSLDWFRDSQETQYF	TGTGCCAGCAGCTTAGATTGGTTCCGGGACAGTCAAGAGACCCAGTACTTC
TRBV5-1	-	TRBJ2-3	-	CASSLGGSTDTQYF	TGCGCCAGCAGCTTGGGCGGGAGCACAGATACGCAGTATTTT
TRBV5-1	-	TRBJ1-4	TRBD1	CASSLEGQGSATNEKLFF	TGCGCCAGCAGCTTGGAGGGACAGGGGTCAGCAACTAATGAAAAACTGTTTTTT
TRBV11-2	-	TRBJ1-1	TRBD1	CASSLEQGLNTEAFF	TGTGCCAGCAGCTTGGAACAGGGGCTGAACACTGAAGCTTTCTTT
TRBV27	-	TRBJ1-6	-	CASSSPSRSSYNSPLHF	TGTGCCAGCAGTTCACCCTCAAGGAGCTCCTATAATTCACCCCTCCACTTT
TRBV5-6	few	TRBJ1-2	-	CASSLVEAGYGYTF	TGTGCCAGCAGCTTGGTGGAAGCGGGATATGGCTACACCTTC
TRBV29-1	-	TRBJ1-1	TRBD1	CSVRDRANTEAFF	TGCAGCGTTCGGGACAGGGCGAACACTGAAGCTTTCTTT
TRBV6-5	few	TRBJ1-2	-	CASSYSVDMTYGYTF	TGTGCCAGCAGTTACTCTGTGGACATGACCTATGGCTACACCTTC
TRBV6-5	-	TRBJ1-2	TRBD1	CASSYSVEGAYYGYTF	TGTGCCAGCAGTTACTCGGTGGAGGGGGCCTACTATGGCTACACCTTC
TRBV10-2	-	TRBJ2-5	-	CASSEGATQYF	TGCGCCAGCAGTGAAGGGGCGACCCAGTACTTC
TRBV7-9	few	TRBJ1-2	-	CASSSRAGFGGYTF	TGTGCCAGCAGCTCCCGGGCAGGGTTTGGTGGCTACACCTTC
TRBV19	-	TRBJ1-5	-	CASSIARDFSNQPQHF	TGTGCCAGTAGTATAGCCAGGGATTTTAGCAATCAGCCCCAGCATTTT
TRBV4-2	-	TRBJ2-5	TRBD2	CASSRTSGGTETQYF	TGTGCCAGCAGCCGGACTAGCGGGGGGACGGAGACCCAGTACTTC
TRBV7-2	-	TRBJ1-2	TRBD1	CASSAEPTGGGGYTF	TGTGCCAGCAGCGCCGAACCGACAGGGGGCGGTGGCTACACCTTC
TRBV27	-	TRBJ2-3	TRBD1	CASFPAGQADYTQYF	TGTGCCAGCTTTCCGGCGGGACAGGCGGACTATACGCAGTATTTT
TRBV6-1	-	TRBJ1-2	TRBD1	CASSEGDRYYGYTF	TGTGCCAGCAGTGAAGGGGACAGATACTATGGCTACACCTTC
TRBV4-2	-	TRBJ2-7	-	CASSQEKGYEQYF	TGTGCCAGCAGCCAAGAAAAGGGGTACGAGCAGTACTTC
TRBV27	-	TRBJ2-7	-	CASSLSGRAYEQYF	TGTGCCAGCAGTTTATCGGGCAGGGCCTACGAGCAGTACTTC
TRBV12-3/TRBV12-4	-	TRBJ1-2	-	CASSQEYYGYTF	TGTGCCAGCAGTCAGGAATACTATGGCTACACCTTC
TRBV11-2	-	TRBJ2-1	TRBD2	CASSYRASGAKSPYNEQFF	TGTGCCAGCAGCTACAGGGCTAGCGGGGCCAAATCCCCTTACAATGAGCAGTTCTTC
TRBV7-7	-	TRBJ1-3	TRBD1	CASSPGGYSGNTIYF	TGTGCCAGCAGCCCAGGGGGGTACTCTGGAAACACCATATATTTT
TRBV11-2	-	TRBJ2-1	TRBD1	CASSLDSYGTGNEQFF	TGTGCCAGCAGCTTAGATTCGTACGGGACAGGCAATGAGCAGTTCTTC
TRBV10-3	-	TRBJ2-2	-	CAISERTMNTGELFF	TGTGCCATCAGTGAGAGAACAATGAACACCGGGGAGCTGTTTTTT
TRBV14	-	TRBJ1-2	-	CASSGEGNYGYTF	TGTGCCAGCAGCGGGGAGGGCAACTATGGCTACACCTTC
TRBV5-1	-	TRBJ2-3	TRBD2	CASSSGRGGTDTQYF	TGCGCCAGCAGCTCCGGGCGGGGGGGCACAGATACGCAGTATTTT
TRBV5-1	-	TRBJ2-5	TRBD2	CASSAPPRGGQKTQYF	TGCGCCAGCAGCGCCCCACCGCGGGGGGGGCAGAAGACCCAGTACTTC
TRBV9	once	TRBJ1-3	TRBD1	CASSVEPDRGRGNTIYF	TGTGCCAGCAGCGTAGAACCGGACAGGGGGCGCGGAAACACCATATATTTT
TRBV27	-	TRBJ1-3	TRBD1	CASSTSNPGQGLTGNTIYF	TGTGCCAGCAGTACATCAAACCCGGGACAGGGGCTTACTGGAAACACCATATATTTT
TRBV5-8	-	TRBJ2-3	-	CASRTGPDTQYF	TGTGCCAGCAGAACAGGGCCAGATACGCAGTATTTT
TRBV2	-	TRBJ1-5	-	CASSELGQGNQPQHF	TGTGCCAGCAGTGAACTAGGGCAGGGTAATCAGCCCCAGCATTTT
TRBV7-8	-	TRBJ2-2	TRBD1	CASSRDRDSGELFF	TGTGCCAGCAGTCGGGACAGGGACTCCGGGGAGCTGTTTTTT
TRBV4-1	-	TRBJ2-3	-	CASSQDILTDTQYF	TGCGCCAGCAGCCAAGATATCCTCACAGATACGCAGTATTTT
TRBV19	few	TRBJ2-3	TRBD2	CASSIVAGGPSDTQYF	TGTGCCAGTAGTATAGTAGCGGGGGGGCCATCAGATACGCAGTATTTT
TRBV29-1	few	TRBJ1-2	-	CSVVSDYGYTF	TGCAGCGTTGTATCAGACTATGGCTACACCTTC
TRBV12-3/TRBV12-4	once	TRBJ2-1	-	CASSFGGDQFF	TGTGCCAGCAGTTTTGGCGGGGACCAGTTCTTC
TRBV28	-	TRBJ1-1	TRBD1	CASSWDSPNTEAFF	TGTGCCAGCAGTTGGGACAGCCCGAACACTGAAGCTTTCTTT
TRBV10-1	-	TRBJ1-1	-	CASSGAEGGTEAFF	TGCGCCAGCAGTGGGGCCGAGGGTGGCACTGAAGCTTTCTTT
TRBV10-3	-	TRBJ1-2	-	CAISESEAAYGYTF	TGTGCCATCAGTGAGTCTGAGGCAGCCTATGGCTACACCTTC
TRBV29-1	-	TRBJ1-1	-	CSAGQFEAFF	TGCAGCGCTGGACAGTTTGAAGCTTTCTTT
TRBV20-1	-	TRBJ2-2	-	CSAPLEGELFF	TGCAGTGCTCCTTTAGAGGGGGAGCTGTTTTTT
TRBV6-1	-	TRBJ2-7	-	CASSEAHGVTQYF	TGTGCCAGCAGTGAAGCCCACGGGGTCACCCAGTACTTC
TRBV3-1/TRBV3-2	-	TRBJ1-6	TRBD1	CASSLPPGTGGSPLHF	TGTGCCAGCAGCCTCCCTCCCGGGACAGGGGGCTCACCCCTCCACTTT
TRBV19	-	TRBJ2-1	TRBD1	CASSMDRGISYNEQFF	TGTGCCAGTAGTATGGACAGGGGAATCTCCTACAATGAGCAGTTCTTC
TRBV6-1	-	TRBJ1-6	-	CASSEHGLGHSPLHF	TGTGCCAGCAGTGAACACGGGCTGGGGCACTCACCCCTCCACTTT
TRBV2	-	TRBJ1-1	-	CASGGGLLGTEAFF	TGTGCCAGCGGAGGGGGACTACTTGGAACTGAAGCTTTCTTT
TRBV10-2	-	TRBJ1-1	-	CASSYDRTPNTEAFF	TGCGCCAGCAGCTATGACAGGACACCGAACACTGAAGCTTTCTTT
TRBV7-2	few	TRBJ1-5	TRBD1	CASSLFLTGRYNQPQHF	TGTGCCAGCAGCTTATTCCTGACAGGGCGATACAATCAGCCCCAGCATTTT
TRBV29-1	-	TRBJ2-5	-	CSVRPAEIPSVETQYF	TGCAGCGTACGCCCAGCGGAGATACCTTCTGTGGAGACCCAGTACTTC
TRBV30	few	TRBJ1-2	TRBD1	CACGGQGARGYTF	TGTGCCTGCGGAGGGCAGGGGGCGAGAGGCTACACCTTC
TRBV3-1/TRBV3-2	-	TRBJ1-5	-	CASSPGPGKGDFQPQHF	TGTGCCAGCAGCCCAGGCCCCGGGAAGGGGGATTTTCAGCCCCAGCATTTT
TRBV28	once	TRBJ2-7	TRBD1	CASTAARQGQEQYF	TGTGCCAGCACAGCAGCCAGACAGGGCCAGGAGCAGTACTTC
TRBV7-2	once	TRBJ2-1	-	CASSEGLPPNEQFF	TGTGCCAGCAGCGAAGGACTACCCCCCAATGAGCAGTTCTTC
TRBV18	-	TRBJ2-7	-	CASSPAAGRGYEQYF	TGTGCCAGCTCACCTGCCGCGGGAAGAGGCTACGAGCAGTACTTC
TRBV10-1	-	TRBJ2-7	-	CASSDIGGLSYEQYF	TGCGCCAGCAGTGATATCGGCGGATTATCCTACGAGCAGTACTTC
TRBV2	-	TRBJ2-3	-	CASRVQGGLGTDTQYF	TGTGCCAGCAGGGTACAGGGGGGGCTGGGCACAGATACGCAGTATTTT
TRBV12-3/TRBV12-4	-	TRBJ1-2	-	CASSTGTSRGYTF	TGTGCCAGCAGTACGGGGACTTCGCGTGGCTACACCTTC
TRBV25-1	-	TRBJ1-4	TRBD1	CASSKGRGREKLFF	TGTGCCAGCAGTAAGGGCAGGGGGCGAGAAAAACTGTTTTTT